What follows is one T cell receptor beta chain and its context. Its antigen is not identified. J gave up 4 bases and V 1 base, and 7 bases lay outside the gene matches. There are 16 residues in the CDR3. CDR1 and CDR2 from the germline V gene are LGHNA and YNFKEQ. The sample belongs to a study of T cell repertoires in cytomegalovirus infection. Overall study findings and caveats: Based on cumulative public TCR beta family frequency, carriers of CMV plus the relevant HLA were identified.

TCRdb processed the reads anew with MiXCR; each CDR3 protein has one entry. The table records around 530,000 distinct CDR3 sequences, approximately 25% of them present only once. This chain connects TRBV4-2 to TRBJ2-7; 10 nucleotides match TRBD2. The receptor was isolated from a human donor in good health (CMV status not recorded). Some clones in this sample may be carry-over from other donors' samples. Material: PBMCs. The chain's CDR3 is CASSQGQLAGVYEQYF. The CDR3 DNA is TGTGCCAGCAGCCAAGGCCAGCTAGCGGGAGTTTACGAGCAGTACTTC.